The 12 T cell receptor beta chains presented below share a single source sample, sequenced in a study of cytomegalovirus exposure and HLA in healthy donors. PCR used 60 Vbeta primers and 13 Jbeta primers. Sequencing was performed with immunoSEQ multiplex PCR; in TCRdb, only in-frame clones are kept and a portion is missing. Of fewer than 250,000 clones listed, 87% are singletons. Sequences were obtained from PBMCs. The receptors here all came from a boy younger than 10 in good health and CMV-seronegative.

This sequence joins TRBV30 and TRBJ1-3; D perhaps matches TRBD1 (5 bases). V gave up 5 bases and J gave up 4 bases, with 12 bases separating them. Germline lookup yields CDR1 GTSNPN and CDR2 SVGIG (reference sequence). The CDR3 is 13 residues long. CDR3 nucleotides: TGTGCCTGGCAGGGCCGTTTCGGAAACACCATATATTTT. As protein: CAWQGRFGNTIYF. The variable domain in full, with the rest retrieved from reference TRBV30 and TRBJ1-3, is SQTIHQWPATLVQPVGSPLSLECTVEGTSNPNLYWYRQAAGRGLQLLFYSVGIGQISSEVPQNLSASRPQDRQFILSSKKLLLSDSGFYLCAWQGRFGNTIYFGEGSWLTVV.

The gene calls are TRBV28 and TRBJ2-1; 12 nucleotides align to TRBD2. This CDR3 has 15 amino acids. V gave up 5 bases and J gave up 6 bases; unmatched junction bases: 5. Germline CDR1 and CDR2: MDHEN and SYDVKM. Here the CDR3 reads CASSPTSGGINEQFF. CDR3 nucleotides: TGTGCCAGCAGTCCAACTAGCGGGGGGATCAATGAGCAGTTCTTC. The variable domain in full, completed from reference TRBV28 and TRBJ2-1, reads DVKVTQSSRYLVKRTGEKVFLECVQDMDHENMFWYRQDPGLGLRLIYFSYDVKMKEKGDIPEGYSVSREKKERFSLILESASTNQTSMYLCASSPTSGGINEQFFGPGTRLTVL.

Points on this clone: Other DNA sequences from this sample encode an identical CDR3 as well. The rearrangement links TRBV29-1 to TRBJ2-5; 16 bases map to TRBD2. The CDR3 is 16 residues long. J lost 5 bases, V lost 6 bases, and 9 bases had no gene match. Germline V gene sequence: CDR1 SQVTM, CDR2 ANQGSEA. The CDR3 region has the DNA TGCAGCGTGAAACCGGGACTAGCGGGAGGGTTTGAGACCCAGTACTTC. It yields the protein CSVKPGLAGGFETQYF.

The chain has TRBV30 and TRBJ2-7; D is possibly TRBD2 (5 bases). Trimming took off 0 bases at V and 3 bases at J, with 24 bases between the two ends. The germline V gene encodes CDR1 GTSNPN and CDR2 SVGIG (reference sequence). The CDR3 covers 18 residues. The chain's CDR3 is CAWSVLSQRRGRGYEQYF. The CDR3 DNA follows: TGTGCCTGGAGTGTACTGTCTCAAAGGCGAGGGAGAGGCTACGAGCAGTACTTC.

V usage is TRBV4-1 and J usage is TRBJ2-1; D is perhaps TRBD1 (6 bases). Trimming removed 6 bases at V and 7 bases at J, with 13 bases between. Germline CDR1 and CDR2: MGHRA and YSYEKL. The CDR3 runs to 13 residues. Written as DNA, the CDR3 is TGCGCCAGCAGGGAAGCGAGGGGGAATGAGCAGTTCTTC. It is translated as CASREARGNEQFF.

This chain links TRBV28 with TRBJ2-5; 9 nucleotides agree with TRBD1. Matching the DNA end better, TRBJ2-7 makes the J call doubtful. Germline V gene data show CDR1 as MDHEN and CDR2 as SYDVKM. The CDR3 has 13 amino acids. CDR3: CASTGTGPYEQYF. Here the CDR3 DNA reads TGTGCCAGCACCGGGACAGGGCCCTACGAGCAGTACTTC.

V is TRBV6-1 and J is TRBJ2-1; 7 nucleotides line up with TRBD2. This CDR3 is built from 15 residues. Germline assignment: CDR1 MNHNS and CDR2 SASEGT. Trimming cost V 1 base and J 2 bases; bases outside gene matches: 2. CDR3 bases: TGTGCCAGCAGTGAAGACGCGGGAGCCTACAATGAGCAGTTCTTC. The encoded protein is CASSEDAGAYNEQFF.

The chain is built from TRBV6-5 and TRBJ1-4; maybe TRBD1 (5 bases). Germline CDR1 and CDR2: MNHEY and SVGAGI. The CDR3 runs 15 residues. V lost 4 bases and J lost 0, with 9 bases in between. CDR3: CASSSVGATNEKLFF. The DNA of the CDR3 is TGTGCCAGCAGTTCGGTAGGGGCAACTAATGAAAAACTGTTTTTT.

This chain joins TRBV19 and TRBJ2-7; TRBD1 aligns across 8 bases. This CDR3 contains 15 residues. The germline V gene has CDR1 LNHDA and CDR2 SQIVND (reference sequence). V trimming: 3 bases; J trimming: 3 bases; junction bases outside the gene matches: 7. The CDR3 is CASSIKTGDLYEQYF. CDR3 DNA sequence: TGTGCCAGTAGTATTAAGACAGGGGACCTCTACGAGCAGTACTTC.

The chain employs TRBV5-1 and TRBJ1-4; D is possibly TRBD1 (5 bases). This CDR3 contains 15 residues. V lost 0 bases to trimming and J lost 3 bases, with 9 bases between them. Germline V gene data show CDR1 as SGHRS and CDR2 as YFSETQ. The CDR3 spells CASSLEGWANEKLFF. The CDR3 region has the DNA TGCGCCAGCAGCTTGGAGGGGTGGGCTAATGAAAAACTGTTTTTT.

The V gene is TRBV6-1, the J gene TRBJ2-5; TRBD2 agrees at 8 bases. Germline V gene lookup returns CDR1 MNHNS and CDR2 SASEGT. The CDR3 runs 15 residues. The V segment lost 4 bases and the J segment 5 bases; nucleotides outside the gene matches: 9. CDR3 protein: CASSATGGNGETQYF. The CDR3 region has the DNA TGTGCCAGCAGTGCTACGGGGGGGAACGGGGAGACCCAGTACTTC.

CDR3 nucleotides: TGTGCCAGCAGCTCCCGCAGACTGTCTAGCACAGATACGCAGTATTTT. Protein sequence: CASSSRRLSSTDTQYF. This sequence joins TRBV13 and TRBJ2-3, with D unclear. Trimming pared 4 bases from V and 0 bases from J, leaving 14 bases between. There are 16 residues in the CDR3. CDR1 is PRHDT and CDR2 is FYEKMQ in the germline V gene (reference sequence).